The text below deals with one T cell receptor (beta chain). Since a much larger clone is just one base distant, this may be a read error. These data belong to a study of regulatory T cells in long-lasting Graves disease. The TCR beta library used iRepertoire HTBI primers with Arm-PCR amplification of CDR3. TCRdb re-analysed the multiplex PCR reads in MiXCR, keeping a single row per CDR3 protein. The sample holds about 420,000 distinct CDR3 sequences, about 16% seen once. CDR1 is DFQATT, CDR2 SNEGSKA, per germline (reference sequence). This CDR3 has 15 amino acids. Described time point: newly diagnosed GD, antithyroid drugs for less than 3 months. Preparation of the TCR library used RNA extracted from PBMCs. Another study also made use of these data, one on T cells in Graves' hyperthyroidism and ophthalmopathy. That study reports: A set of HTBI primers served as the primers for a first-round RT-PCR of the TCR CDR3.

This sample comprised peripheral blood mononuclear cells (PBMCs), obtained at new diagnosis, from a patient treated with antithyroid drugs. The sequence derives from a young woman with Graves disease. The rearrangement links TRBV20-1 to TRBJ1-5; 9 bases agree with TRBD1. In DNA, the CDR3 is TGCAGTGCTATTCAGTGGGGACAGGGAAATCAGCGCCAGCATTTT. Translation gives CSAIQWGQGNQRQHF.